What follows are 8 T cell receptor beta chains derived from one specimen sequenced in a study of OX40 agonist ivuxolimab in advanced cancers. Using immunoSEQ multiplex PCR, the repertoire was profiled, and TCRdb retains in-frame clones only, with some absent. The sample lists 20,000 to 25,000 clones, approximately 80% occurring once. The sample here was CD4+ or CD8+ T cells sorted from blood, taken in a trial of the OX40 agonist ivuxolimab. Every receptor here comes from an adult with an advanced solid tumor such as melanoma, head and neck, liver or kidney cancer.

The CDR3 nucleotides read TGTGCCAGTACGGCGGGCTATAGCAATCAGCCCCAGCATTTT. Residues: CASTAGYSNQPQHF. The chain uses TRBV19 and TRBJ1-5; no clear D gene. The CDR3 runs 14 residues. Between the trimmed V and J ends, which lost 7 bases and 0 bases, there was a span of 10 bases. Germline CDR1 and CDR2: LNHDA and SQIVND (reference sequence).

The V and J genes are TRBV2 and TRBJ2-5; TRBD1 matches 8 bases. CDR1 is SNHLY and CDR2 is FYNNEI in the germline V gene. The V and J ends lost 9 bases and 5 bases, in that order; junction bases with no gene match: 17. This CDR3 is 16 amino acids long. This chain's CDR3 is CARDGQGFDQLETQYF. In nucleotides, the CDR3 is TGTGCCAGAGATGGACAGGGCTTTGACCAATTGGAGACCCAGTACTTC.

The chain combines TRBV9 with TRBJ1-2, with 9 bases matching TRBD1. CDR3 size: 15 residues. Germline V gene lookup returns CDR1 SGDLS and CDR2 YYNGEE. The junction had 6 bases not matched to a gene; V was cut back by 3 bases and J by 3 bases. CDR3 sequence: CASSAPGQGHYGYTF. CDR3 coding DNA: TGTGCCAGCAGCGCCCCGGGACAGGGCCACTATGGCTACACCTTC.

The chain couples TRBV4-1 to TRBJ1-5, with D tentatively TRBD1 (5 bases). CDR3 length equals 16 residues. Trimming cost V 0 bases and J 0 bases, with 9 bases left between them. Germline values: CDR1 MGHRA, CDR2 YSYEKL. The CDR3 coding sequence is TGCGCCAGCAGCCAAGAACGGGGGGTTAGCAATCAGCCCCAGCATTTT. This encodes CASSQERGVSNQPQHF.

The rearrangement joins TRBV10-2 to TRBJ1-4; 10 bases are shared with TRBD1. CDR1 and CDR2 (germline): WSHSY, SAAADI. CDR3 length: 15 residues. The J segment lost 5 bases and the V segment lost 6 bases, leaving 6 bases of the junction unmatched. The CDR3 bases are TGCGCCAGCAGACTGGACAGGGGGAGAAATGAAAAACTGTTTTTT. Its protein product is CASRLDRGRNEKLFF.

The genes are TRBV4-3 and TRBJ1-2; the D gene is possibly TRBD1 (5 bases). The germline V gene has CDR1 LGHNA and CDR2 YSLEER. The CDR3 has 16 residues. Trimming removed 4 bases from V and 3 bases from J, with 18 bases in between. The CDR3 DNA follows: TGCGCCAGCAGCCCCCATCAGGGTCGTCCTTACTATGGCTACACCTTC. Its translation: CASSPHQGRPYYGYTF.

V gene TRBV7-2 combines with J gene TRBJ1-5; D is uncertain. Per germline, CDR1 SGHTA and CDR2 FQGNSA. The V and J ends lost 2 bases and 4 bases respectively, with 9 bases between them. The CDR3 is made up of 14 amino acids. CDR3 nucleotide sequence: TGTGCCAGCAGCTTAACGGTCTTTAATCAGCCCCAGCATTTT. It is translated as CASSLTVFNQPQHF.

The rearrangement links TRBV27 to TRBJ2-1; D unclear. The CDR3 is made up of 12 amino acids. Trimming stripped 8 bases from V and 6 bases from J, with 11 bases between. Per germline, CDR1 MNHEY and CDR2 SMNVEV (reference sequence). The chain's CDR3 is CASSSRVNEQFF. CDR3 DNA sequence: TGTGCCAGCTCGAGTCGAGTCAATGAGCAGTTCTTC.